This entry is about one TCR delta chain. Its antigen specificity is not known. Just one base apart from a much larger clone, this may be a read error. The same CDR3 is also encoded by other DNA sequences in this sample. Receptor amplification or capture employed RT-PCR. The listed sequencing device is Illumina MiSeq. TCRdb called clones afresh from the public reads with CATT; identical DNA rows were later merged. The sample contains 750 to 800 delta-chain clones, roughly 40% of them found a single time. The ten biggest clones cover around a sixth of the sample. The CDR3 goes from the cysteine to the phenylalanine over 16 residues. The entry retains the CDR3 DNA only, 48 bases that are in frame from base 1. As encoded in the germline V gene, CDR1 is TSWWSYY while CDR2 is QGS. The source of the sample is a study of gammadelta T cells in human blood (TCRdb year 2020). Paper-wide results and their limitations: According to the study, polyclonal expansion of innate gamma-delta T cells immediately after birth appeared to be driven by microbial exposure.

The TCR sequence derives from a human donor. The sequenced sample consisted of non-Vgamma9Vdelta2 gamma-delta T cells from infant blood. The rearranged chain carries TRDV1 and TRDJ1; TRDD3 fits 10 bases in the junction. The CDR3 protein is CALGEVRGIRYDKLIF. The sequenced DNA is TGTGCTCTGGGGGAAGTTAGGGGGATACGTTACGATAAACTCATCTTT.